These 14 T cell receptor beta chains share one sample of origin, sequenced in a study of blood T cell repertoires in COVID-19. The table came from immunoSEQ multiplex PCR; TCRdb's copy has only in-frame clones and leaves some out. The table records 300,000 to 350,000 clones, approximately 90% of them present only once. Sequencing used peripheral blood. Receptor source: a man aged 30 to 45 with COVID-19, enrolled during active disease.

This chain joins TRBV30 and TRBJ1-5; D unclear. The ends were cut back, 1 base at V and 1 base at J, with 5 bases in the middle. The CDR3 loop spans 13 amino acids. Germline V lookup: CDR1 GTSNPN, CDR2 SVGIG (reference sequence). CDR3 DNA: TGTGCCTGGAGTGGCAGGAGCAATCAGCCCCAGCATTTT. This gives the protein CAWSGRSNQPQHF.

The chain combines TRBV9 with TRBJ2-2; the match to TRBD2 covers 8 bases. The CDR3 is 20 residues long. The trim removed 1 base at V and 3 bases at J, leaving 17 bases unmatched. Per the germline V gene, CDR1 is SGDLS and CDR2 is YYNGEE. Written as DNA, the CDR3 is TGTGCCAGCAGCGTAACCCAGGGACTAGGCCAGATAAGGGACACCGGGGAGCTGTTTTTT. This gives the protein CASSVTQGLGQIRDTGELFF. Based on the CDR3 plus reference TRBV9 and TRBJ2-2, the full variable domain is DSGVTQTPKHLITATGQRVTLRCSPRSGDLSVYWYQQSLDQGLQFLIQYYNGEERAKGNILERFSAQQFPDLHSELNLSSLELGDSALYFCASSVTQGLGQIRDTGELFFGEGSRLTVL.

The chain has TRBV27 and TRBJ2-7; 9 bases are a match to TRBD1. Trimming removed 6 bases from V and 6 bases from J; junction bases left unmatched: 9. Germline V gene sequence: CDR1 MNHEY, CDR2 SMNVEV (reference sequence). The CDR3 contains 14 residues. CDR3: CASRSWDREFEQYF. The CDR3 nucleotides are TGTGCCAGCAGATCTTGGGACAGGGAGTTCGAGCAGTACTTC.

The chain employs TRBV20-1 and TRBJ1-1; D is unresolved. The V and J ends lost 3 bases and 11 bases respectively, with 13 bases between them. CDR1 is DFQATT, CDR2 SNEGSKA, per germline (reference sequence). There are 11 residues in the CDR3. The CDR3 nucleotides read TGCAGTGCTAGCTCCGGGGTTGAGGCTTTCTTT. Residues: CSASSGVEAFF.

This rearrangement joins TRBV6-6 to TRBJ2-6, with no clear D. This CDR3 is 15 amino acids long. Germline assignment: CDR1 MNHNY and CDR2 SVGAGI (reference sequence). Between the trimmed V and J ends, which lost 7 bases and 1 base, there was a span of 11 bases. The CDR3 nucleotides read TGTGCCAGCACTCGGTTCGCGTCTGGGGCCAACGTCCTGACTTTC. It translates to CASTRFASGANVLTF.

V and J are TRBV5-1 and TRBJ1-2; D is uncertain. The CDR3 sequence is 13 residues long. The germline CDR1 and CDR2 sequences are SGHRS and YFSETQ. Between the trimmed V and J ends, which lost 0 bases and 8 bases, there was a span of 11 bases. The CDR3 sequence is CASSLGEFDGYTF. CDR3 bases: TGCGCCAGCAGCTTGGGGGAGTTTGACGGCTACACCTTC.

The V call is TRBV7-8, the J call TRBJ2-1; the D is unclear. Trimming removed 5 bases from V and 4 bases from J, with 15 bases in between. CDR1 and CDR2 from the germline V gene are SGHVS and FQNEAQ. CDR3 length: 15 residues. CDR3 sequence: CASSPMGPQYNEQFF. DNA of the CDR3: TGTGCCAGCAGCCCCATGGGCCCGCAGTACAATGAGCAGTTCTTC.

The chain is built from TRBV11-1 and TRBJ2-3; 12 positions match TRBD2. CDR3 length: 15 residues. Germline CDR1 SGHAT, CDR2 FQDESV (reference sequence). Trimming at V came to 5 bases and at J to 4 bases, leaving 4 bases not matched to a gene. The CDR3 is CASSRTSGKPDTQYF. In nucleotides, the CDR3 is TGTGCCAGCAGCCGGACTAGCGGGAAGCCAGATACGCAGTATTTT.

This clone was seen only once. CDR3 DNA: TGCGCCAGCAGCCAAGAAGCCGGGTGGCTGGGTTCACCCCTCCACTTT. It is translated as CASSQEAGWLGSPLHF. The rearrangement joins TRBV4-3 to TRBJ1-6; D is unresolved. Trimming took off 0 bases at V and 9 bases at J, with 15 bases between the two ends. The CDR3 contains 16 residues. CDR1 is LGHNA, CDR2 YSLEER, per germline.

V usage is TRBV19 and J usage is TRBJ1-1, with D possibly being TRBD1 (6 bases). V shed 3 bases and J shed 1 base, with 15 bases lying between them. The CDR3 extends over 16 amino acids. Looked up from germline, CDR1 is LNHDA and CDR2 is SQIVND (reference sequence). DNA for the CDR3: TGTGCCAGTAGTATTCCGATACAGGGAAGGAACACTGAAGCTTTCTTT. Its protein is CASSIPIQGRNTEAFF.

The V gene is TRBV5-1, the J gene TRBJ1-1, with D possibly being TRBD1 (6 bases). CDR1 and CDR2 (germline): SGHRS, YFSETQ. V shed 0 bases and J shed 2 bases, with 14 bases lying between them. CDR3 size: 16 residues. This chain's CDR3 is CASSLAAGEINTEAFF. DNA for the CDR3: TGCGCCAGCAGCTTGGCCGCAGGGGAGATAAACACTGAAGCTTTCTTT.

The CDR3 loop reads CASSRDRGYETQYF. The CDR3, as DNA: TGTGCCAGCAGCCGGGACAGGGGATACGAGACCCAGTACTTC. J is TRBJ2-5 and V is TRBV7-7; 10 nucleotides line up with TRBD1. The germline gives CDR1 SSHAT, CDR2 FNYEAQ (reference sequence). The CDR3 covers 14 residues. V lost 5 bases and J lost 5; bases outside the gene matches: 5.

The rearrangement uses TRBV12-5 and TRBJ2-1; TRBD2 might be the D (6 bases). Germline V gene lookup returns CDR1 LGHNT and CDR2 FRNRAP. The V end lost 1 base, the J end lost 7 bases, and 17 bases lay between the germline ends. The CDR3 spans 16 residues. The CDR3 loop reads CASGLGTTSGVNEQFF. The DNA of the CDR3 is TGTGCTAGTGGTTTGGGGACTACCTCGGGGGTGAATGAGCAGTTCTTC.

This rearrangement joins TRBV6-6 to TRBJ1-3, with a weak D call TRBD1 (6 bases). The CDR3 runs 13 residues. The V gene's germline CDR1 is MNHNY and CDR2 SVGAGI (reference sequence). The V and J ends lost 7 bases and 4 bases respectively, with 11 bases between them. CDR3 residues: CASTRTEGNTIYF. DNA for the CDR3: TGTGCCAGCACTCGGACAGAAGGAAACACCATATATTTT.